This note documents a single T cell receptor beta chain sequence. This record belongs to a study of blood T cell repertoires in COVID-19. This CDR3 contains 13 residues. Looked up from germline, CDR1 is SQVTM and CDR2 is ANQGSEA. V dropped 6 bases and J dropped 2 bases, with 14 bases sitting between them. Profiled with immunoSEQ multiplex PCR; TCRdb holds only in-frame clones, not every one. The sample records 130,000 or so clones, 84% being singletons. Specimen: PBMCs or T cells enriched from blood (not recorded which). The sequence was collected from a woman in her twenties or thirties who had recovered from COVID-19. This chain connects TRBV29-1 to TRBJ2-7; maybe TRBD2 (7 bases). In DNA, the CDR3 is TGCAGCGTCGGGGGGCGGACGACCTACGAGCAGTACTTC. This codes for CSVGGRTTYEQYF.